What follows are 3 T cell receptor beta chains derived from one specimen sequenced in a study of a mutant IDH1 vaccine in newly diagnosed glioma. As to time point: week 11, during vaccination. Doses comprised 300 ug of mutant IDH1 20-mer peptide each, plus topical imiquimod. Measured with immunoSEQ multiplex PCR; TCRdb has only the in-frame clones, and not every one. The sample consists of around 41,000 clones, 80% to 85% of them appearing once. The antigens of these receptors remain unknown. The input for sequencing was PBMCs, taken from a glioma patient whose treatment included an IDH1 peptide vaccine. The receptors were gathered from a man aged 35 to 55 with glioma.

The chain has TRBV5-1 and TRBJ1-3, with D possibly matching TRBD1 (5 bases). CDR1 is SGHRS and CDR2 is YFSETQ in the germline V gene. The V end was cut by 0 bases, the J end by 9 bases, with 19 bases between. This CDR3 has 16 amino acids. The CDR3 region is CASSLGQTSSTRTIYF. The CDR3 bases are TGCGCCAGCAGCTTGGGACAGACATCGTCAACCCGCACCATATATTTT.

The genes are TRBV2 and TRBJ1-2; 9 bases are a match to TRBD1. V lost 7 bases to trimming and J lost 8 bases; unmatched junction nucleotides: 8. Germline V gene data show CDR1 as SNHLY and CDR2 as FYNNEI. This CDR3 region has 13 residues. The CDR3 reads CASKGQGGHGYTF. CDR3 in DNA: TGTGCCAGCAAGGGACAGGGCGGTCACGGCTACACCTTC.

The chain uses TRBV20-1 and TRBJ2-1; no clear D gene. The V gene's germline CDR1 is DFQATT and CDR2 SNEGSKA (reference sequence). The CDR3 extends over 10 amino acids. Trimming pared 8 bases from V and 6 bases from J, leaving 8 bases between. The CDR3 DNA is TGCAGTACACGACTCAATGAGCAGTTCTTC. It is translated as CSTRLNEQFF.